The TCR beta chain described here comes from a study of blood T cell repertoires in COVID-19. This CDR3 has 16 amino acids. Germline loops: CDR1 LNHDA, CDR2 SQIVND (reference sequence). V lost 4 bases, J lost 0 bases, and 6 bases stayed unmatched. Libraries were prepared by immunoSEQ multiplex PCR; TCRdb keeps only in-frame clonotypes and omits some of them. The table includes some 90,000 clones, about 93% detected once. Sequenced sample: peripheral blood. The chain carries TRBV19 and TRBJ1-2; 9 bases map to TRBD1. The sequence was collected from a woman in her forties or fifties in a cohort sampled during active COVID-19. The CDR3, as DNA: TGTGCCAGTAGTACGGACAGGGGTTTAGCTAACTATGGCTACACCTTC. Amino acids: CASSTDRGLANYGYTF.